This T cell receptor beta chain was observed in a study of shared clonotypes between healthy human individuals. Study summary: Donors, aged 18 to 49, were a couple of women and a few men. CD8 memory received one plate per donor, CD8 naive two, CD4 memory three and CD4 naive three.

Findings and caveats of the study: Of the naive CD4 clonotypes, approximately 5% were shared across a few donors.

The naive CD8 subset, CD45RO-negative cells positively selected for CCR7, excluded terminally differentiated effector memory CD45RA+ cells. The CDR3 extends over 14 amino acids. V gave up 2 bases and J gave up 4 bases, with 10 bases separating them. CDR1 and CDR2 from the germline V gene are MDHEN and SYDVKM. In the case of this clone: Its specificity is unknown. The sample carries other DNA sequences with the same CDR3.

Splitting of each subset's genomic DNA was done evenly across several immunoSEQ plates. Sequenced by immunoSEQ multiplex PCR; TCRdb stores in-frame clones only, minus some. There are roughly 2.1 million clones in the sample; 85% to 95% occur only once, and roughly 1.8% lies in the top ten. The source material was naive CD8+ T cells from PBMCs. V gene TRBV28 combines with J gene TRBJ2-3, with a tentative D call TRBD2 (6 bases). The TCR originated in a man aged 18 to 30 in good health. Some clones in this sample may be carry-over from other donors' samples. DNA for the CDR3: TGTGCCAGCAGTTTACGGCGGGATCCAGATACGCAGTATTTT. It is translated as CASSLRRDPDTQYF.